The 4 T cell receptor beta chains presented below share a single source sample, sequenced in a study of Ad26.COV2.S vaccination and SARS-CoV-2 variants. Treatment reported: some 20 received Ad26.COV2.S at low or high dose, single or two shots; about 5 received placebo; per-sample allocation not given. Repertoires come from day 63 after the first vaccine or placebo injection. This table comes from immunoSEQ multiplex PCR, and its TCRdb copy is limited to in-frame clones, with some not included. The sample lists 400,000 to 450,000 clones, around 90% occurring once. The material sequenced was peripheral blood, taken in a trial of Ad26.COV2.S vaccine versus placebo. Receptors were obtained from a person aged 18-65 years who received the Ad26.COV2.S COVID-19 vaccine or a placebo.

The chain joins TRBV7-6 to TRBJ2-7; D may be TRBD2 (5 bases). CDR1 and CDR2 from the germline V gene are SGHVS and FNYEAQ. There are 14 residues in the CDR3. V was pared by 1 base and J by 0 bases, with 7 bases between. CDR3 residues: CASSLVANSYEQYF. In DNA form, the CDR3 reads TGTGCCAGCAGCTTAGTAGCGAACTCCTACGAGCAGTACTTC. Full variable domain (rest looked up from reference TRBV7-6 and TRBJ2-7): GAGVSQSPRYKVTKRGQDVALRCDPISGHVSLYWYRQALGQGPEFLTYFNYEAQQDKSGLPNDRFSAERPEGSISTLTIQRTEQRDSAMYRCASSLVANSYEQYFGPGTRLTVT.

The rearrangement joins TRBV20-1 to TRBJ2-3; D gene unclear. Germline V CDR1 and CDR2: DFQATT, SNEGSKA (reference sequence). V was trimmed by 3 bases and J by 3 bases, leaving 7 bases between them. This CDR3 is 12 amino acids long. The CDR3 reads CSASQVTDTQYF. DNA of the CDR3: TGCAGTGCTAGTCAAGTGACAGATACGCAGTATTTT.

The V gene is TRBV5-1, the J gene TRBJ1-2; possible D gene TRBD1, 6 bases. Germline V gene lookup returns CDR1 SGHRS and CDR2 YFSETQ. The CDR3 is 12 residues long. Trimming removed 7 bases at V and 3 bases at J, with 10 bases between. The CDR3 spells CASRGADYGYTF. DNA of the CDR3: TGCGCCAGCCGGGGGGCCGACTATGGCTACACCTTC.

The chain links TRBV10-3 to TRBJ2-5; the D gene is possibly TRBD1 (5 bases). The CDR3 runs to 14 residues. Germline loops: CDR1 ENHRY, CDR2 SYGVKD. The V and J ends lost 1 base and 3 bases respectively, with 9 bases between them. CDR3 sequence (DNA): TGTGCCATCAGTGAGTTAGGCAGGGAAGAGACCCAGTACTTC. Translated: CAISELGREETQYF.